A selection of T cell receptor beta chains follows, all from one sample in a study of Ad26.COV2.S vaccination and SARS-CoV-2 variants. Measured with immunoSEQ multiplex PCR; TCRdb has only the in-frame clones, and not every one. The table has more than 300,000 clones, about 86% seen once. The sample here was peripheral blood, taken in a trial of Ad26.COV2.S vaccine versus placebo. These receptors were taken from a person between 18 and 65 years old who received the Ad26.COV2.S COVID-19 vaccine or a placebo. CDR3s include the opening cysteine and the closing phenylalanine or tryptophan. D genes are given only for firm matches. Some rows mark clone size as missing; the rest say once, few, many or name a class of expanded clone.

V: TRBV21-1
D: NA
J: TRBJ2-5
size: NA
CDR3: CASSKTQDRRSQETQYF
DNA: TGTGCCAGCAGCAAGACCCAGGACAGGAGAAGCCAAGAGACCCAGTACTTC

V: TRBV7-8
D: NA
J: TRBJ1-1
size: NA
CDR3: CASSSVGQTEAFF
DNA: TGTGCCAGCAGCTCGGTGGGTCAGACTGAAGCTTTCTTT

V: TRBV3-1/TRBV3-2
D: NA
J: TRBJ1-3
size: NA
CDR3: CASSPRALGNTIYF
DNA: TGTGCCAGCAGCCCTCGAGCTCTCGGAAACACCATATATTTT

V: TRBV7-9
D: NA
J: TRBJ1-5
size: NA
CDR3: CASSFTESNQPQHF
DNA: TGTGCCAGCAGCTTTACCGAGAGCAATCAGCCCCAGCATTTT

V: TRBV10-3
D: TRBD2
J: TRBJ2-5
size: NA
CDR3: CAIRSGTSGGFSSGETQYF
DNA: TGTGCCATCAGATCCGGGACTAGCGGGGGATTCTCCTCGGGGGAGACCCAGTACTTC

V: TRBV6-5
D: TRBD1
J: TRBJ1-2
size: NA
CDR3: CASSPGQLYGYTF
DNA: TGTGCCAGCAGCCCGGGACAGTTATATGGCTACACCTTC

V: TRBV7-3
D: NA
J: TRBJ2-6
size: NA
CDR3: CASSLSGSGANVLTF
DNA: TGTGCCAGCAGCTTATCTGGCTCTGGGGCCAACGTCCTGACTTTC

V: TRBV6-5
D: TRBD1
J: TRBJ1-1
size: NA
CDR3: CASSYSPGGRTEAFF
DNA: TGTGCCAGCAGTTACTCGCCAGGGGGCCGGACTGAAGCTTTCTTT

V: TRBV2
D: NA
J: TRBJ2-1
size: NA
CDR3: CASSEKGGSYNEQFF
DNA: TGTGCCAGCAGTGAGAAGGGGGGGAGCTACAATGAGCAGTTCTTC

V: TRBV11-2
D: NA
J: TRBJ1-3
size: NA
CDR3: CASSWDGLSGNTIYF
DNA: TGTGCCAGCAGCTGGGACGGATTATCTGGAAACACCATATATTTT

V: TRBV5-8
D: TRBD1
J: TRBJ1-3
size: NA
CDR3: CASSPGQGPGNTIYF
DNA: TGTGCCAGCAGCCCGGGACAGGGGCCCGGAAACACCATATATTTT

V: TRBV28
D: NA
J: TRBJ2-2
size: NA
CDR3: CASSSPGLNTGELFF
DNA: TGTGCCAGCAGTTCACCAGGGTTGAACACCGGGGAGCTGTTTTTT

V: TRBV10-3
D: NA
J: TRBJ1-5
size: NA
CDR3: CAISGTASNQPQHF
DNA: TGTGCCATCAGCGGGACGGCTAGCAATCAGCCCCAGCATTTT

V: TRBV9
D: NA
J: TRBJ1-5
size: NA
CDR3: CASSVDGSNQPQHF
DNA: TGTGCCAGCAGCGTAGACGGTAGCAATCAGCCCCAGCATTTT

V: TRBV11-2
D: NA
J: TRBJ2-7
size: once
CDR3: CASSSSPGGEQYF
DNA: TGTGCCAGCAGCTCTTCACCAGGCGGGGAGCAGTACTTC

V: TRBV7-9
D: NA
J: TRBJ2-6
size: NA
CDR3: CASSLAHHSPSGGANVLTF
DNA: TGTGCCAGCAGCTTAGCGCACCACAGCCCTTCAGGAGGGGCCAACGTCCTGACTTTC

V: TRBV7-2
D: TRBD1
J: TRBJ1-3
size: NA
CDR3: CASSLLPGQALRNTIYF
DNA: TGTGCCAGCAGCTTATTACCAGGACAGGCTCTCCGAAACACCATATATTTT

V: TRBV2
D: TRBD1
J: TRBJ1-1
size: NA
CDR3: CASSRQGSNTEAFF
DNA: TGTGCCAGCAGCCGACAGGGTTCGAACACTGAAGCTTTCTTT

V: TRBV18
D: NA
J: TRBJ2-1
size: NA
CDR3: CASSTTLYNEQFF
DNA: TGTGCCAGCTCAACAACTCTGTACAATGAGCAGTTCTTC

V: TRBV3-1/TRBV3-2
D: TRBD1
J: TRBJ1-4
size: NA
CDR3: CASSHDRQGGSEKLFF
DNA: TGTGCCAGCAGCCACGACCGACAGGGTGGAAGTGAAAAACTGTTTTTT

V: TRBV4-1
D: NA
J: TRBJ1-2
size: NA
CDR3: CASSQPWTFRYGYTF
DNA: TGCGCCAGCAGCCAGCCCTGGACCTTTCGCTATGGCTACACCTTC

V: TRBV2
D: NA
J: TRBJ1-6
size: NA
CDR3: CASRDWRGSPLHF
DNA: TGTGCCAGCAGGGACTGGAGAGGTTCACCCCTCCACTTT

V: TRBV29-1
D: TRBD1
J: TRBJ1-1
size: NA
CDR3: CSVRTGGWDTEAFF
DNA: TGCAGCGTTAGGACAGGGGGCTGGGACACTGAAGCTTTCTTT

V: TRBV11-2
D: NA
J: TRBJ2-7
size: NA
CDR3: CASSQIQGGAYEQYF
DNA: TGTGCCAGCAGCCAGATACAGGGAGGTGCGTACGAGCAGTACTTC

V: TRBV10-3
D: NA
J: TRBJ2-1
size: NA
CDR3: CAISESMRQTNEQFF
DNA: TGTGCCATCAGTGAGTCGATGAGGCAGACAAATGAGCAGTTCTTC

V: TRBV6-1
D: NA
J: TRBJ2-3
size: few
CDR3: CASSEWLGSYF
DNA: TGTGCCAGCAGTGAGTGGTTAGGTTCGTATTTT

V: TRBV13
D: TRBD2
J: TRBJ2-3
size: NA
CDR3: CASSSNGGGLTDTQYF
DNA: TGTGCCAGCAGCTCTAACGGCGGGGGGCTCACAGATACGCAGTATTTT

V: TRBV6-2/TRBV6-3
D: TRBD2
J: TRBJ2-7
size: NA
CDR3: CASSRLAGVGEQYF
DNA: TGTGCCAGCAGTCGACTAGCGGGAGTCGGCGAGCAGTACTTC

V: TRBV4-3
D: TRBD1
J: TRBJ2-2
size: NA
CDR3: CASSRTGQEPGELFF
DNA: TGCGCCAGCAGCCGGACGGGACAGGAGCCCGGGGAGCTGTTTTTT

V: TRBV6-1
D: NA
J: TRBJ1-1
size: NA
CDR3: CASREGTANTEAFF
DNA: TGTGCCAGCAGGGAAGGGACGGCAAACACTGAAGCTTTCTTT

V: TRBV7-8
D: TRBD1
J: TRBJ1-3
size: NA
CDR3: CASSTRLTGTGNTIYF
DNA: TGTGCCAGCAGCACCCGTCTGACAGGGACTGGAAACACCATATATTTT

V: TRBV19
D: TRBD1
J: TRBJ1-3
size: NA
CDR3: CASSRQGRNTIYF
DNA: TGTGCCAGTAGTAGACAGGGCCGAAACACCATATATTTT

V: TRBV2
D: NA
J: TRBJ2-7
size: NA
CDR3: CASEDRQVIWEQYF
DNA: TGTGCCAGCGAAGATCGACAGGTTATATGGGAGCAGTACTTC

V: TRBV19
D: NA
J: TRBJ2-1
size: NA
CDR3: CASSIWGRGNEQFF
DNA: TGTGCCAGTAGTATATGGGGACGGGGCAATGAGCAGTTCTTC

V: TRBV3-1/TRBV3-2
D: NA
J: TRBJ2-2
size: NA
CDR3: CASSPSIDTGELFF
DNA: TGTGCCAGCAGCCCCTCCATAGACACCGGGGAGCTGTTTTTT

V: TRBV19
D: NA
J: TRBJ2-3
size: NA
CDR3: CASSIEWWSTDTQYF
DNA: TGTGCCAGTAGTATAGAATGGTGGAGCACAGATACGCAGTATTTT

V: TRBV18
D: NA
J: TRBJ2-3
size: NA
CDR3: CASSPTDYSTDTQYF
DNA: TGTGCCAGCTCACCGACAGACTATAGCACAGATACGCAGTATTTT

V: TRBV2
D: NA
J: TRBJ2-7
size: NA
CDR3: CASSEGHEQYF
DNA: TGTGCCAGCAGTGAAGGGCACGAGCAGTACTTC

V: TRBV6-1
D: TRBD1
J: TRBJ1-5
size: NA
CDR3: CASSEARTGNSNQPQHF
DNA: TGTGCCAGCAGTGAAGCACGGACAGGGAATAGCAATCAGCCCCAGCATTTT

V: TRBV4-2
D: NA
J: TRBJ1-2
size: NA
CDR3: CASSQDLGSFYGYTF
DNA: TGTGCCAGCAGCCAAGATCTGGGAAGTTTCTATGGCTACACCTTC

V: TRBV27
D: TRBD1
J: TRBJ1-4
size: NA
CDR3: CASRTLRDRVNEKLFF
DNA: TGTGCCAGCAGAACCCTCCGGGACAGAGTTAATGAAAAACTGTTTTTT

V: TRBV6-5
D: NA
J: TRBJ1-3
size: NA
CDR3: CASSYASGDTIYF
DNA: TGTGCCAGCAGTTACGCTTCAGGGGACACCATATATTTT

V: TRBV9
D: NA
J: TRBJ1-4
size: NA
CDR3: CASSPGPNEKLFF
DNA: TGTGCCAGCAGCCCCGGCCCGAATGAAAAACTGTTTTTT

V: TRBV5-8
D: NA
J: TRBJ1-4
size: NA
CDR3: CASSSRQFTRDEKLFF
DNA: TGTGCCAGCAGCTCTAGACAATTTACTCGGGATGAAAAACTGTTTTTT

V: TRBV7-2
D: NA
J: TRBJ1-3
size: NA
CDR3: CASSFTWGSGNTIYF
DNA: TGTGCCAGCAGCTTTACCTGGGGCTCTGGAAACACCATATATTTT

V: TRBV6-5
D: TRBD1
J: TRBJ2-2
size: NA
CDR3: CASTTGQGTGELFF
DNA: TGTGCCAGCACTACGGGACAGGGGACCGGGGAGCTGTTTTTT

V: TRBV7-9
D: NA
J: TRBJ2-2
size: NA
CDR3: CASSFRNRATGELFF
DNA: TGTGCCAGCAGCTTTAGGAACAGGGCCACCGGGGAGCTGTTTTTT

V: TRBV29-1
D: TRBD1
J: TRBJ1-4
size: NA
CDR3: CSFTTGSLFPTNEKLFF
DNA: TGCAGCTTTACGACAGGGAGTCTTTTCCCAACTAATGAAAAACTGTTTTTT

V: TRBV2
D: NA
J: TRBJ1-1
size: NA
CDR3: CASIMRFWNTEAFF
DNA: TGTGCCAGCATAATGCGCTTCTGGAACACTGAAGCTTTCTTT

V: TRBV6-5
D: TRBD1
J: TRBJ1-2
size: NA
CDR3: CASRTGGNYGYTF
DNA: TGTGCCAGCAGGACAGGGGGGAACTATGGCTACACCTTC

V: TRBV6-2/TRBV6-3
D: TRBD1
J: TRBJ1-3
size: NA
CDR3: CASSPPGQGAGNTIYF
DNA: TGTGCCAGCAGCCCCCCAGGACAGGGAGCTGGAAACACCATATATTTT